These 21 T cell receptor beta chains were sequenced from one sample in a study of T-cell memory formation after mild COVID-19. MiXCR was run by TCRdb on the 5' RACE reads, yielding one entry per CDR3 protein. The sample has 120,000 to 150,000 distinct CDR3 sequences, over 15% seen once. Sequenced sample: PBMCs or a T cell subset sorted from them (not recorded which). These receptors came from an adult woman who had mild COVID-19 (a few samples of this study predate the infection). Cell type and time point are not known.

This sequence joins TRBV9 and TRBJ2-2, with D unclear. Germline loops: CDR1 SGDLS, CDR2 YYNGEE. V was shortened by 4 bases and J by 4 bases, with 20 bases between the two germline ends. The CDR3 spans 17 residues. CDR3 DNA sequence: TGTGCCAGCAGCCCCCGGAGCCCTTCACAATTCACCGGGGAGCTGTTTTTT. Protein: CASSPRSPSQFTGELFF. Complete variable domain (other parts from reference TRBV9 and TRBJ2-2): DSGVTQTPKHLITATGQRVTLRCSPRSGDLSVYWYQQSLDQGLQFLIQYYNGEERAKGNILERFSAQQFPDLHSELNLSSLELGDSALYFCASSPRSPSQFTGELFFGEGSRLTVL.

This clonotype was observed a few times. The chain recombines TRBV7-2 with TRBJ2-3; D possibly corresponds to TRBD2 (6 bases). CDR3 length: 15 amino acids. Trimming took 5 bases from V and 2 from J, leaving 14 bases between them. Germline values: CDR1 SGHTA, CDR2 FQGNSA. CDR3 sequence reads: CASSASRDFTDTQYF. The CDR3 nucleotides are TGTGCCAGCAGCGCAAGCCGGGACTTCACAGATACGCAGTATTTT.

The rearrangement joins TRBV5-1 to TRBJ1-1; TRBD1 aligns across 8 bases. Germline CDR1 is SGHRS and CDR2 is YFSETQ. With V trimmed by 1 base and J by 1 base, 9 bases remained unmatched. This CDR3 is built from 17 residues. CDR3 nucleotides: TGCGCCAGCAGCTTGAGGTACCTACAGGGGGGGAACACTGAAGCTTTCTTT. Amino acids: CASSLRYLQGGNTEAFF.

The table lists this clonotype with many counts. This chain uses TRBV7-8 with TRBJ2-2; 7 nucleotides align to TRBD2. The CDR3 spans 16 residues. V gave up 3 bases and J gave up 3 bases; unmatched junction bases: 7. The germline gives CDR1 SGHVS, CDR2 FQNEAQ. CDR3: CASSLSGAGYTGELFF. CDR3 bases: TGTGCCAGCAGCTTGAGTGGAGCGGGATACACCGGGGAGCTGTTTTTT.

This clonotype occurred a few times. The chain has TRBV5-1 and TRBJ2-3; D gene uncertain. The CDR3 runs to 18 residues. Germline V gives CDR1 SGHRS, CDR2 YFSETQ. Trimming cost V 0 bases and J 0 bases, with 17 bases left between them. The CDR3 DNA reads as TGCGCCAGCAGCTTGGGACTTAACCTTATTTCAAGCACAGATACGCAGTATTTT. Residues: CASSLGLNLISSTDTQYF.

This clonotype ranks as medium-sized. This chain connects TRBV5-1 to TRBJ2-7; D might be TRBD1 or TRBD2, each matching 5 bases. This CDR3 spans 16 amino acids. From germline, CDR1 is SGHRS and CDR2 YFSETQ. The V gene lost 3 bases and the J gene lost 2 bases, with 18 bases spanning the gap. CDR3 coding DNA: TGCGCCAGCAGCTCAACTACCGGGACCCTTACCTACGAGCAGTACTTC. It encodes CASSSTTGTLTYEQYF.

The gene calls are TRBV6-6 and TRBJ2-7; the D gene is possibly TRBD2 (6 bases). The V gene lost 2 bases and the J gene lost 2 bases, with 7 bases spanning the gap. The germline CDR1 and CDR2 sequences are MNHNY and SVGAGI (reference sequence). This CDR3 is 13 amino acids long. CDR3 coding DNA: TGTGCCAGCAGTTACGGAGGGACCTACGAGCAGTACTTC. The encoded protein is CASSYGGTYEQYF.

This clonotype has only a few counts. The V gene is TRBV10-3, the J gene TRBJ1-1; 9 nucleotides align to TRBD1. The CDR3 totals 17 residues. CDR1 and CDR2 (germline): ENHRY, SYGVKD. V lost 3 bases to trimming and J lost 3 bases; unmatched junction nucleotides: 11. The CDR3 is CAISDRDRVILDTEAFF. CDR3 bases: TGTGCCATCAGTGACCGGGACAGGGTCATATTGGACACTGAAGCTTTCTTT.

The gene calls are TRBV20-1 and TRBJ2-1; 9 bases agree with TRBD2. V was pared by 6 bases and J by 7 bases, with 7 bases of the junction left unmatched. The length of the CDR3 is 13 residues. Germline values: CDR1 DFQATT, CDR2 SNEGSKA (reference sequence). CDR3 bases: TGCAGTGCCGGACTAGCGCCAGTGAATGAGCAGTTCTTC. Its protein is CSAGLAPVNEQFF.

The chain recombines TRBV12-3 or TRBV12-4 with TRBJ2-3, with D tentatively TRBD2 (6 bases). Trimming removed 4 bases from V and 0 bases from J, with 8 bases in between. The CDR3 runs to 14 residues. The chain's CDR3 is CASSSLASTDTQYF. The DNA of the CDR3 is TGTGCCAGCAGTTCTCTAGCGAGCACAGATACGCAGTATTTT.

This clonotype was seen only a few times. V is TRBV7-8 and J is TRBJ2-2; D not resolved. Trimming left V 2 bases short and J 3 bases short, with 7 bases between. This CDR3 spans 14 amino acids. Germline V gene lookup returns CDR1 SGHVS and CDR2 FQNEAQ. CDR3 region: CASSLSRYTGELFF. CDR3 coding DNA: TGTGCCAGCAGCTTATCCAGATACACCGGGGAGCTGTTTTTT.

This clonotype has a handful of counts. V is TRBV7-2 and J is TRBJ1-1; D is undetermined. This CDR3 has 13 residues. V lost 5 bases to trimming and J lost 3 bases, with 10 bases between them. CDR1 SGHTA and CDR2 FQGNSA come from the germline V gene. This CDR3 is CASSVQGYTEAFF. The CDR3 nucleotides read TGTGCCAGCAGCGTTCAAGGCTACACTGAAGCTTTCTTT.

The rearrangement joins TRBV7-6 to TRBJ1-1; D is ambiguous. This CDR3 region has 13 residues. The germline V gene has CDR1 SGHVS and CDR2 FNYEAQ. Trimming removed 5 bases at V and 5 bases at J, with 12 bases between. CDR3 loop: CASSRGVGTEAFF. The CDR3 nucleotides read TGTGCCAGCAGCCGCGGGGTAGGGACTGAAGCTTTCTTT.

The genes are TRBV15 and TRBJ2-7; D ambiguous. The CDR3 has 11 residues. With 5 bases removed from V and 3 bases from J, the gap between germline ends came to 5 bases. Germline V CDR1 and CDR2: LNHNV, YYDKDF (reference sequence). CDR3 coding DNA: TGTGCCACCAGCGAAGGCTACGAGCAGTACTTC. Its translation: CATSEGYEQYF.

This clonotype has only a few counts. The chain is built from TRBV29-1 and TRBJ2-2; 8 nucleotides match TRBD1. J gave up 4 bases and V 7 bases, and 5 bases lay outside the gene matches. Germline V gives CDR1 SQVTM, CDR2 ANQGSEA. The CDR3 sequence is 13 residues long. The CDR3 sequence: CSADRVSTGELFF. CDR3 bases: TGCAGCGCGGACAGGGTCAGCACCGGGGAGCTGTTTTTT.

The CDR3 coding sequence is TGCGCCAGCAGCCGCTCTGGTATCGGGGACACTGAAGCTTTCTTT. This codes for CASSRSGIGDTEAFF. The chain couples TRBV4-3 to TRBJ1-1; D gene unclear. With 4 bases removed from V and 3 bases from J, the gap between germline ends came to 15 bases. Germline lookup yields CDR1 LGHNA and CDR2 YSLEER. This CDR3 region has 15 residues.

This clonotype was observed a handful of times. The rearrangement joins TRBV5-1 to TRBJ2-3; possibly TRBD2 for D (5 bases). Germline CDR1 SGHRS, CDR2 YFSETQ. The CDR3 contains 14 residues. V was trimmed by 7 bases and J by 2 bases, leaving 14 bases between them. The CDR3 reads CASGGREYTDTQYF. In nucleotides, the CDR3 is TGCGCCAGCGGAGGAAGGGAGTACACAGATACGCAGTATTTT. Complete variable domain (other parts from reference TRBV5-1 and TRBJ2-3): KAGVTQTPRYLIKTRGQQVTLSCSPISGHRSVSWYQQTPGQGLQFLFEYFSETQRNKGNFPGRFSGRQFSNSRSEMNVSTLELGDSALYLCASGGREYTDTQYFGPGTRLTVL.

There are many counts of this clonotype. The chain links TRBV15 to TRBJ2-5; D is undetermined. There are 14 residues in the CDR3. Germline V gives CDR1 LNHNV, CDR2 YYDKDF (reference sequence). The V end was cut by 5 bases, the J end by 3 bases, with 13 bases between. Here the CDR3 DNA reads TGTGCCACCAGCCCCCGGAGTGGAGAAGAGACCCAGTACTTC. Translated, it gives CATSPRSGEETQYF. Variable domain in full (rest from reference TRBV15 and TRBJ2-5): DAMVIQNPRYQVTQFGKPVTLSCSQTLNHNVMYWYQQKSSQAPKLLFHYYDKDFNNEADTPDNFQSRRPNTSFCFLDIRSPGLGDTAMYLCATSPRSGEETQYFGPGTRLLVL.

CDR3 region: CAISESGTGGYEQYF. CDR3 nucleotide sequence: TGTGCCATCAGTGAGTCCGGGACAGGGGGGTACGAGCAGTACTTC. This chain connects TRBV10-3 to TRBJ2-7; 11 bases align to TRBD1. CDR3 length equals 15 residues. The V gene's germline CDR1 is ENHRY and CDR2 SYGVKD. V lost 0 bases and J lost 4; bases outside the gene matches: 2.

The J gene is TRBJ1-6, the V gene TRBV5-1, with TRBD1 matching over 7 bases. The CDR3 spans 14 residues. The junction had 4 bases not matched to a gene; V was cut back by 0 bases and J by 10 bases. CDR1 is SGHRS, CDR2 YFSETQ, per germline. CDR3 DNA: TGCGCCAGCAGCTTGGAAGGGGGCGAGTCACCCCTCCACTTT. It translates to CASSLEGGESPLHF.

The chain is built from TRBV12-3 or TRBV12-4 and TRBJ2-3; D ambiguous. The CDR3 loop spans 12 amino acids. V was pared by 6 bases and J by 0 bases, with 4 bases between. CDR3 sequence (DNA): TGTGCCAGCAGGCTGAGCACAGATACGCAGTATTTT. It is translated as CASRLSTDTQYF.